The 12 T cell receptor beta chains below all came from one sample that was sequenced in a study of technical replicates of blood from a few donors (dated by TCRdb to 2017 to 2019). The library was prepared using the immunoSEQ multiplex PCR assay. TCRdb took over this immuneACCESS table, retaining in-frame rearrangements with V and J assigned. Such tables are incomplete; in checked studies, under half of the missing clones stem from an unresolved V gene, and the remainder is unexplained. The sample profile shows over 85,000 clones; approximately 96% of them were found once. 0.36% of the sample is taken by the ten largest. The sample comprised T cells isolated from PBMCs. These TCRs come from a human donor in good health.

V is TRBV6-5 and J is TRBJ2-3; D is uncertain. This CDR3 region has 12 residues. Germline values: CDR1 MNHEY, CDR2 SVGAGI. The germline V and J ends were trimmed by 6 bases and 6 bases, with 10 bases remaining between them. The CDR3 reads CASRHLADTQYF. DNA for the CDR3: TGTGCCAGCAGGCACCTTGCGGATACGCAGTATTTT.

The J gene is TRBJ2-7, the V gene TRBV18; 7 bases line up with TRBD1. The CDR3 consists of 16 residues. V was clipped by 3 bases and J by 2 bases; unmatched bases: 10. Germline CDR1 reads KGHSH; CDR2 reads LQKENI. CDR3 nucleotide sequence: TGTGCCAGCTCACCCGTAGACAGGGCTACACCCTACGAGCAGTACTTC. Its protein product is CASSPVDRATPYEQYF.

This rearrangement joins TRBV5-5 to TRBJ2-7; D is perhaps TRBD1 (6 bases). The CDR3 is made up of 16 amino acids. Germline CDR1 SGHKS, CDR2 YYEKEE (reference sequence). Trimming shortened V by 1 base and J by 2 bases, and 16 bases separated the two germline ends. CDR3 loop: CASSLLFRTGTYEQYF. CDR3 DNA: TGTGCCAGCAGCTTGCTTTTTAGAACAGGGACCTACGAGCAGTACTTC.

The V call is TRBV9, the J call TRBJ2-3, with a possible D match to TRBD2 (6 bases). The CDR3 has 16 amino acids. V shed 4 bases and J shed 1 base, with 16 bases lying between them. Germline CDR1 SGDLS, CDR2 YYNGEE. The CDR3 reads CASSFLGERGTDTQYF. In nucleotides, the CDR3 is TGTGCCAGCAGCTTCCTAGGGGAGCGGGGCACAGATACGCAGTATTTT. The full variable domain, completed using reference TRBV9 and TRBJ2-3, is DSGVTQTPKHLITATGQRVTLRCSPRSGDLSVYWYQQSLDQGLQFLIQYYNGEERAKGNILERFSAQQFPDLHSELNLSSLELGDSALYFCASSFLGERGTDTQYFGPGTRLTVL.

The CDR3, as DNA: TGTGCCAGCAGTCCAAACAGGGCTCGGGCTTTCTTT. Amino acids: CASSPNRARAFF. The rearrangement links TRBV28 to TRBJ1-1; a possible D gene is TRBD1 (6 bases). Looked up from germline, CDR1 is MDHEN and CDR2 is SYDVKM. Deletions cut 5 bases from V and 11 bases from J, with 15 bases between. The CDR3 is made up of 12 amino acids.

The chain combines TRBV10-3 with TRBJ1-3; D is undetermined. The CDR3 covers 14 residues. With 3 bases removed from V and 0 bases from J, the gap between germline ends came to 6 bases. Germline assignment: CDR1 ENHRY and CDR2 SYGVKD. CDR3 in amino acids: CAISEAVSGNTIYF. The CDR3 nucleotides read TGTGCCATCAGTGAAGCCGTCTCTGGAAACACCATATATTTT.

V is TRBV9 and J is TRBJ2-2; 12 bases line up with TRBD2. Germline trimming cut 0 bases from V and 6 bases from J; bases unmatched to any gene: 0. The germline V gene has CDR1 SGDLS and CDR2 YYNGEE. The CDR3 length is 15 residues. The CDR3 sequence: CASSVGTSGAGELFF. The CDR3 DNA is TGTGCCAGCAGCGTAGGGACTAGCGGGGCCGGGGAGCTGTTTTTT.

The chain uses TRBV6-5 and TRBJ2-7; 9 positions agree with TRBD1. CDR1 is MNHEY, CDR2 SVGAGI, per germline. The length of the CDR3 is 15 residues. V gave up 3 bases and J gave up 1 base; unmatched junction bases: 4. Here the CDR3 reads CASSYGGTGSYEQYF. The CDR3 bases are TGTGCCAGCAGTTATGGTGGGACAGGGTCCTACGAGCAGTACTTC.

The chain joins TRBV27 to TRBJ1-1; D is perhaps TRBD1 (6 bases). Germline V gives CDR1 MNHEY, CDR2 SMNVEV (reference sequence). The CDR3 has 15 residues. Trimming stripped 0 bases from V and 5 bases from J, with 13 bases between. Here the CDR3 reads CASSLSPGGLTEAFF. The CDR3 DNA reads TGTGCCAGCAGTTTATCGCCGGGGGGGCTAACTGAAGCTTTCTTT.

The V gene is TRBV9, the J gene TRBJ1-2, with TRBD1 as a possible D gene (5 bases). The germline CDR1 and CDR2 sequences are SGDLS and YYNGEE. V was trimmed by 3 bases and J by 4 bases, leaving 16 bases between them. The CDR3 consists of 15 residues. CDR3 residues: CASSGHRFSSYGYTF. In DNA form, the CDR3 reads TGTGCCAGCAGCGGGCACAGGTTTTCTAGCTATGGCTACACCTTC. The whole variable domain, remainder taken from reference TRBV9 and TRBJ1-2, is DSGVTQTPKHLITATGQRVTLRCSPRSGDLSVYWYQQSLDQGLQFLIQYYNGEERAKGNILERFSAQQFPDLHSELNLSSLELGDSALYFCASSGHRFSSYGYTFGSGTRLTVV.

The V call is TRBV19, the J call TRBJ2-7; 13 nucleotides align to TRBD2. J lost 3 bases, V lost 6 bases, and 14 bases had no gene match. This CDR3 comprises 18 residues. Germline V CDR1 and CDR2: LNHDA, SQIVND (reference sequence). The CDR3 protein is CASSDLLAGGPKGYEQYF. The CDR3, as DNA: TGTGCCAGTAGCGACTTACTAGCGGGAGGGCCGAAGGGCTACGAGCAGTACTTC.

The CDR3 nucleotides read TGCGCCAGCAGCCCTTTAGGACTAGCGGGAGGGCAGGGTGAGCAGTTCTTC. Translated, it gives CASSPLGLAGGQGEQFF. The rearrangement joins TRBV5-1 to TRBJ2-1; 15 bases align to TRBD2. This CDR3 has 17 amino acids. Trimming took 4 bases from V and 9 from J; bases not matched to a gene: 11. Germline V CDR1 and CDR2: SGHRS, YFSETQ.